This TCR beta chain is from a study of blood T cells in healthy people across ages. Study-wide results and limits: Older individuals had lower TCR beta diversity per million T cells (the decline was roughly linear).

The CDR3 sequence is 16 residues long. The germline CDR1 and CDR2 sequences are LGHNA and YNFKEQ. V was cut by 1 base and J by 5 bases, with 15 bases left in between. Researchers isolated at least 7 million PBMCs per sample. This clonotype was observed at least ten times. The antigen is undetermined. A sample-barcoded 5' primer and a J-beta primer mix were used in a second PCR of about 6 to 12 cycles. Individual samples furnished no less than 2.5 million CDR3-containing paired-end reads apiece. TCRdb itself ran the 5' RACE reads through MiXCR, one entry per CDR3 protein. This sample has about 670,000 distinct CDR3 sequences; approximately 52% occur once, and the top ten carry less than 15%.

The TCR comes from a woman of 80 years or more in good health. V and J are TRBV4-2 and TRBJ2-1, with D unclear. The sequencing input was blood. The CDR3 loop is CASSQAQLPSNNEQFF. The DNA for the CDR3 is TGTGCCAGCAGCCAAGCTCAGCTTCCATCCAACAATGAGCAGTTCTTC.